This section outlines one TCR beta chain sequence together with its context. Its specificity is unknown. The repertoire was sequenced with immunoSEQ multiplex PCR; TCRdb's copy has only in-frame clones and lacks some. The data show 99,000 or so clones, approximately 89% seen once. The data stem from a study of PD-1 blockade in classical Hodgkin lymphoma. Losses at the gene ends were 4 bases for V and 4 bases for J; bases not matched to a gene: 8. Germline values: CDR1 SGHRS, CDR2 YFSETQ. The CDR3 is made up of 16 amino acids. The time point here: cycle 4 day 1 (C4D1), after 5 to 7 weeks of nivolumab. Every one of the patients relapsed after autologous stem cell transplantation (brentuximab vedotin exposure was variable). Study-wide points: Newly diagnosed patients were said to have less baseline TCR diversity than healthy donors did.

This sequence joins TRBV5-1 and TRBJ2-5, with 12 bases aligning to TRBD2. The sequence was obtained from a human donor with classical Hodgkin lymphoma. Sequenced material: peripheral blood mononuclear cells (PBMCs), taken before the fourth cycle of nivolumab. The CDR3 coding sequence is TGCGCCAGCAGCCCCCGCGGGGGACTAGCGGGAGAGACCCAGTACTTC. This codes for CASSPRGGLAGETQYF. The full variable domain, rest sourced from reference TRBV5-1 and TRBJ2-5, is KAGVTQTPRYLIKTRGQQVTLSCSPISGHRSVSWYQQTPGQGLQFLFEYFSETQRNKGNFPGRFSGRQFSNSRSEMNVSTLELGDSALYLCASSPRGGLAGETQYFGPGTRLLVL.